The source of this TCR beta chain is a study of brain metastases from non-small cell lung cancer. General study results and limits: In roughly 64% of brain metastases, T-cell clones were expanded compared with matched primary tumors. T-cell infiltration was lower in brain metastases than primaries (P < 0.001).

To note about this clone: Antigen unknown.

Trimming pared 6 bases from V and 3 bases from J, leaving 8 bases between. The CDR3 is 12 residues long. Germline CDR1 is MGHDK and CDR2 is SYGVNS. Some clones are missing from TCRdb's copy, which holds only in-frame ones; the method was immunoSEQ multiplex PCR. The sample comprises 2,600 or so clones, about 85% of which are singletons, and approximately 6% rests with the top ten. The TCR sequence derives from a donor at least 40 years old with non-small cell lung cancer. The chain recombines TRBV25-1 with TRBJ1-1; D call uncertain. The sample was primary lung tumor tissue. CDR3 protein: CASRSGYTEAFF. The DNA of the CDR3 is TGTGCCAGCAGGTCGGGGTACACTGAAGCTTTCTTT.